These 15 T cell receptor beta chains originate from one sample sequenced in a study of cytotoxic CD8 clonotypes in ibrutinib-treated CLL. Clones were sequenced by immunoSEQ multiplex PCR, and TCRdb holds only the in-frame ones, with some missing. In the table there are 250,000 to 350,000 clones, approximately 76% of which are singletons. The specimen comprised PBMCs, sampled at disease progression, from a patient treated with ibrutinib. These TCRs come from a human donor with chronic lymphocytic leukemia.

This chain links TRBV7-6 with TRBJ1-3; 9 nucleotides line up with TRBD1. The CDR3 loop spans 14 amino acids. The junction had 5 bases not matched to a gene; V was cut back by 5 bases and J by 6 bases. Germline V lookup: CDR1 SGHVS, CDR2 FNYEAQ. CDR3 bases: TGTGCCAGCAGCCTGGGACAGGGAGTAAACACCATATATTTT. Translation gives CASSLGQGVNTIYF.

The J gene is TRBJ1-6, the V gene TRBV4-1; no definite D call. This CDR3 contains 14 residues. V was trimmed by 6 bases and J by 7 bases, leaving 13 bases between them. Germline CDR1 and CDR2: MGHRA and YSYEKL. The DNA of the CDR3 is TGCGCCAGCAGGATTACTTCGGAAAATTCACCCCTCCACTTT. As protein: CASRITSENSPLHF.

This clone was seen just once. The chain links TRBV11-1 to TRBJ2-2, with D possibly being TRBD1 (6 bases). V dropped 5 bases and J dropped 4 bases, with 23 bases sitting between them. Germline values: CDR1 SGHAT, CDR2 FQDESV (reference sequence). The CDR3 is 18 amino acids. This CDR3 reads CASSLAFGRGLSTGELFF. The CDR3 DNA is TGTGCCAGCAGCCTCGCATTTGGCAGGGGCCTTTCCACCGGGGAGCTGTTTTTT.

This clone appeared a single time. The chain links TRBV28 to TRBJ2-3, with 7 positions matching TRBD1. This CDR3 has 15 amino acids. V shed 4 bases and J 0 bases; nucleotides not matched to a gene: 4. Germline values: CDR1 MDHEN, CDR2 SYDVKM. The CDR3 DNA is TGTGCCAGCAGTTCCAGGGGGACAAGCACAGATACGCAGTATTTT. It specifies CASSSRGTSTDTQYF.

This clone was seen repeatedly, ten times or more. The chain uses TRBV6-6 and TRBJ1-5; a possible D gene is TRBD1 (6 bases). CDR1 is MNHNY and CDR2 is SVGAGI in the germline V gene (reference sequence). Trimming removed 6 bases from V and 5 bases from J, with 14 bases in between. This CDR3 has 14 amino acids. In DNA form, the CDR3 reads TGTGCCAGCAGCATAACAGGGCTCGATCAGCCCCAGCATTTT. Protein sequence: CASSITGLDQPQHF.

V usage is TRBV11-2 and J usage is TRBJ2-5, with TRBD2 as a possible D gene (5 bases). The CDR3 is made up of 15 amino acids. The V and J ends lost 3 bases and 1 base respectively, with 12 bases between them. Germline V gene sequence: CDR1 SGHAT, CDR2 FQNNGV. For the CDR3, the DNA is TGTGCCAGCAGCTTCGGTCAGGACTTCCAAGAGACCCAGTACTTC. Translated: CASSFGQDFQETQYF.

This chain links TRBV28 with TRBJ2-2; D call uncertain. The CDR3 contains 12 residues. Germline V gene data show CDR1 as MDHEN and CDR2 as SYDVKM. V gave up 3 bases and J gave up 5 bases, with 4 bases separating them. CDR3 sequence (DNA): TGTGCCAGCAGTTTCATGACCGGGGAGCTGTTTTTT. Translated: CASSFMTGELFF.

This clone has more than one count but fewer than ten. The rearrangement links TRBV27 to TRBJ2-5, with D unresolved. The V gene lost 3 bases and the J gene lost 0 bases, with 20 bases spanning the gap. Germline values: CDR1 MNHEY, CDR2 SMNVEV (reference sequence). The CDR3 runs 18 residues. The CDR3 reads CASSFPIEDGRHQETQYF. The DNA for the CDR3 is TGTGCCAGCAGTTTCCCCATCGAGGACGGGCGTCACCAAGAGACCCAGTACTTC.

This chain links TRBV2 with TRBJ1-1; tentative D call: TRBD1 (5 bases). Germline V gene sequence: CDR1 SNHLY, CDR2 FYNNEI. CDR3 length: 13 residues. V was pared by 5 bases and J by 5 bases, with 12 bases between. CDR3 DNA sequence: TGTGCCAGCAGTACCGGGACCGCGACTGAAGCTTTCTTT. Its translation: CASSTGTATEAFF.

The J gene is TRBJ1-3, the V gene TRBV11-2; no reliable D call. Germline-derived CDR1 and CDR2 are SGHAT and FQNNGV. With 4 bases removed from V and 0 bases from J, the gap between germline ends came to 22 bases. This CDR3 is 19 amino acids long. CDR3 sequence reads: CASSSSLNNGVNSGNTIYF. CDR3 nucleotides: TGTGCCAGCAGCTCCTCCTTGAATAACGGGGTGAACTCTGGAAACACCATATATTTT.

A few counts support this clone. The rearrangement uses TRBV9 and TRBJ1-2, with 8 bases fitting TRBD1. The germline CDR1 and CDR2 sequences are SGDLS and YYNGEE. V dropped 0 bases and J dropped 3; count of bases not matched to a gene: 1. The CDR3 is 14 residues long. Here the CDR3 DNA reads TGTGCCAGCAGCGTAGCAGGGGGCGACTATGGCTACACCTTC. This encodes CASSVAGGDYGYTF.

The rearrangement links TRBV11-2 to TRBJ1-2; weak D call: TRBD1 (6 bases). Germline CDR1 SGHAT, CDR2 FQNNGV. The V gene lost 3 bases and the J gene lost 2 bases, with 10 bases spanning the gap. The CDR3 sequence is 14 residues long. The CDR3 sequence: CASSFVTGNYGYTF. The CDR3 DNA sequence: TGTGCCAGCAGCTTCGTAACAGGGAACTATGGCTACACCTTC.

This chain joins TRBV9 and TRBJ2-7, with TRBD1 matching 8 bases. The CDR3 extends over 15 amino acids. V lost 3 bases and J lost 2; bases outside the gene matches: 7. Germline V gene lookup returns CDR1 SGDLS and CDR2 YYNGEE. This CDR3 reads CASSAGGGLPYEQYF. The DNA of the CDR3 is TGTGCCAGCAGCGCAGGGGGCGGGTTACCCTACGAGCAGTACTTC. The full variable domain, in which reference TRBV9 and TRBJ2-7 provide the parts outside the CDR3, is DSGVTQTPKHLITATGQRVTLRCSPRSGDLSVYWYQQSLDQGLQFLIQYYNGEERAKGNILERFSAQQFPDLHSELNLSSLELGDSALYFCASSAGGGLPYEQYFGPGTRLTVT.

CDR3 sequence (DNA): TGTGCCAGCAGGCAGCGGCTAGCGGGAAATGCCGGGGAGCTGTTTTTT. It codes for CASRQRLAGNAGELFF. V gene TRBV7-2 combines with J gene TRBJ2-2, with 9 bases fitting TRBD2. Germline CDR1 is SGHTA and CDR2 is FQGNSA. CDR3 size: 16 residues. Trimming cost V 6 bases and J 6 bases; bases outside gene matches: 11. The whole variable domain, remainder taken from reference TRBV7-2 and TRBJ2-2, is GAGVSQSPSNKVTEKGKDVELRCDPISGHTALYWYRQSLGQGLEFLIYFQGNSAPDKSGLPSDRFSAERTGGSVSTLTIQRTQQEDSAVYLCASRQRLAGNAGELFFGEGSRLTVL.

This clone was picked up a small number of times. This chain joins TRBV5-1 and TRBJ2-7; D is unresolved. CDR1 is SGHRS, CDR2 YFSETQ, per germline. V gave up 0 bases and J gave up 1 base, with 8 bases separating them. The CDR3 runs 14 residues. The CDR3 protein is CASSLASPSYEQYF. The CDR3 nucleotides read TGCGCCAGCAGCTTGGCCTCCCCTTCCTACGAGCAGTACTTC.